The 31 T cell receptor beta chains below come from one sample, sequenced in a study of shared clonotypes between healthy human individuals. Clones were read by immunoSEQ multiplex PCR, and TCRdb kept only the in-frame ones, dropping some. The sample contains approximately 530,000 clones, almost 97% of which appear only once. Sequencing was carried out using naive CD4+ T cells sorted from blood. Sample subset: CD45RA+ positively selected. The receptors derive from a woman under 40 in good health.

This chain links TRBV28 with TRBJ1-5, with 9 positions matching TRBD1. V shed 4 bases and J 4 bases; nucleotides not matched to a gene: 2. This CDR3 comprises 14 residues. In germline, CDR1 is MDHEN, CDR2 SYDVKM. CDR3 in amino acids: CASSWDRDNQPQHF. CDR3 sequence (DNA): TGTGCCAGCAGTTGGGACAGGGATAATCAGCCCCAGCATTTT.

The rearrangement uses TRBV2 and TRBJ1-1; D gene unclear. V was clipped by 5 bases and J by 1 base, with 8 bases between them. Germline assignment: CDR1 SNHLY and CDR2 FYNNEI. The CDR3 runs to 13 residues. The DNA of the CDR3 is TGTGCCAGCAGTAGTGAAGCGAACACTGAAGCTTTCTTT. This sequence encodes CASSSEANTEAFF. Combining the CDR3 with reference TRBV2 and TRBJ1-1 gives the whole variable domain EPEVTQTPSHQVTQMGQEVILRCVPISNHLYFYWYRQILGQKVEFLVSFYNNEISEKSEIFDDQFSVERPDGSNFTLKIRSTKLEDSAMYFCASSSEANTEAFFGQGTRLTVV.

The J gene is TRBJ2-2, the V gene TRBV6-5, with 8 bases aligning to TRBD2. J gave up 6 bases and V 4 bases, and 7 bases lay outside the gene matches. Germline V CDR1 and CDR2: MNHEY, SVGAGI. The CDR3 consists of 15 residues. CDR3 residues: CASSWSGSIPGELFF. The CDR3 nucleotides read TGTGCCAGCAGTTGGAGCGGGAGTATTCCCGGGGAGCTGTTTTTT.

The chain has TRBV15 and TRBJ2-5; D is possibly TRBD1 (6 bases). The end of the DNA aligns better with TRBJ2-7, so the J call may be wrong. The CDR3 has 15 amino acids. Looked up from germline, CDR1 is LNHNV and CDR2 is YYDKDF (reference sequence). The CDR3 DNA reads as TGTGCCACCAGCAGATCCGGGGACAACTCCTACGAGCAGTACTTC. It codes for CATSRSGDNSYEQYF.

In DNA, the CDR3 is TGTGCCACCAGCAGAGATTCGCAGCAGACCTACGAGCAGTACTTC. As protein: CATSRDSQQTYEQYF. The rearrangement links TRBV15 to TRBJ2-7, with D hard to call. V was trimmed by 0 bases and J by 2 bases, leaving 11 bases between them. Germline lookup yields CDR1 LNHNV and CDR2 YYDKDF (reference sequence). This CDR3 contains 15 residues.

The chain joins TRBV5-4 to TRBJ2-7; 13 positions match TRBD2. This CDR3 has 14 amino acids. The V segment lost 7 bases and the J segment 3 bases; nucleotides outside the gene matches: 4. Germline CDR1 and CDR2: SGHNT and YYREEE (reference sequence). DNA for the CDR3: TGTGCCAGCTCCGGGACTAGCGGGATCTACGAGCAGTACTTC. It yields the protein CASSGTSGIYEQYF.

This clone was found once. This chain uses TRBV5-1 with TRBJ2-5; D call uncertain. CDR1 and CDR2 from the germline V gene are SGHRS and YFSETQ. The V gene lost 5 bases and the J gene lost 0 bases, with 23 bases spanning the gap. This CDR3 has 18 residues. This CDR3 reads CASRRSGPPLRYQETQYF. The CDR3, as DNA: TGCGCCAGCAGACGTTCCGGGCCCCCATTAAGGTACCAAGAGACCCAGTACTTC.

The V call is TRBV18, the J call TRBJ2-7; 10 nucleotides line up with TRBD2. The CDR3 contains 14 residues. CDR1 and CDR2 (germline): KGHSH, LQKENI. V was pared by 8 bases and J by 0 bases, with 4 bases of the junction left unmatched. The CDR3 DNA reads TGTGCCAGCGCGAGGACTAGCGGCTCCTACGAGCAGTACTTC. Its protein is CASARTSGSYEQYF.

CDR3 region: CASSETMSPGLAASYQETQYF. For the CDR3, the DNA is TGTGCCAGCAGTGAAACTATGTCCCCGGGACTAGCCGCCTCGTACCAAGAGACCCAGTACTTC. This rearrangement joins TRBV6-1 to TRBJ2-5, with 9 positions matching TRBD2. V shed 2 bases, J shed 0 bases, and the junction held 19 bases outside the gene matches. Germline-derived CDR1 and CDR2 are MNHNS and SASEGT. This CDR3 comprises 21 residues.

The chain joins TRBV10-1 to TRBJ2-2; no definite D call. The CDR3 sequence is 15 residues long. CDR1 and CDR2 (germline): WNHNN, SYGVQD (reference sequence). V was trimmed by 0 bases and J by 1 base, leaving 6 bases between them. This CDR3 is CASSESAGNTGELFF. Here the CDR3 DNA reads TGCGCCAGCAGTGAGTCGGCAGGGAACACCGGGGAGCTGTTTTTT.

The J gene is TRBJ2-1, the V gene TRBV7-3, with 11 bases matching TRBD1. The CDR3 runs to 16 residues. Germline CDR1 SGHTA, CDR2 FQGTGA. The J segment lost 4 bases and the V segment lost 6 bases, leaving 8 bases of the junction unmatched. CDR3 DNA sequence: TGTGCCAGCAGTCTCGCCGGGACAGGGGGATACAATGAGCAGTTCTTC. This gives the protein CASSLAGTGGYNEQFF.

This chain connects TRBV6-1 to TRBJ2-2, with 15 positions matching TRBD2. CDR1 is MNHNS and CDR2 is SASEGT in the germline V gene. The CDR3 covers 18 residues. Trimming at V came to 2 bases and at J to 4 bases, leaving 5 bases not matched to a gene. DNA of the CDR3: TGTGCCAGCAGTGAACCGGGACTAGCGGGAGGACCCACCGGGGAGCTGTTTTTT. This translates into CASSEPGLAGGPTGELFF.

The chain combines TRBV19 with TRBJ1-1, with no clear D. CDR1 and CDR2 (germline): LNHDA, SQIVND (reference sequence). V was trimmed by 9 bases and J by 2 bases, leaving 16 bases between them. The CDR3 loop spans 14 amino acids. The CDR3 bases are TGTGCCAGCCGTGTAGTTACTCCAAACACTGAAGCTTTCTTT. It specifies CASRVVTPNTEAFF. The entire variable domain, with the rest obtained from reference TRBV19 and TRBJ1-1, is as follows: DGGITQSPKYLFRKEGQNVTLSCEQNLNHDAMYWYRQDPGQGLRLIYYSQIVNDFQKGDIAEGYSVSREKKESFPLTVTSAQKNPTAFYLCASRVVTPNTEAFFGQGTRLTVV.

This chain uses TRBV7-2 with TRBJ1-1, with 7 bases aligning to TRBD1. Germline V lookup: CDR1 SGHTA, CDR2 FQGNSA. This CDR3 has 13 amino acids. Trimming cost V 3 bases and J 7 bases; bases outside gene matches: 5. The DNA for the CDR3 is TGTGCCAGCAGCTTGCAGGGGGGCGATGAAGCTTTCTTT. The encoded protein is CASSLQGGDEAFF.

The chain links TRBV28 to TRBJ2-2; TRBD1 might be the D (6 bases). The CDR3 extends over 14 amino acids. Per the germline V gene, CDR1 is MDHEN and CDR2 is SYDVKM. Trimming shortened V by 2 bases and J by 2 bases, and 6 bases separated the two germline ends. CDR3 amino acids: CASSLGTNTGELFF. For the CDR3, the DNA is TGTGCCAGCAGTTTAGGGACAAACACCGGGGAGCTGTTTTTT.

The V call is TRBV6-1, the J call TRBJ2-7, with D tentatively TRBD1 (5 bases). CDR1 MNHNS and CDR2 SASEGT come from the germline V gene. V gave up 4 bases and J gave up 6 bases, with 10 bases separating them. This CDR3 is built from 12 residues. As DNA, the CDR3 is TGTGCCAGCAGTGGGAGACAGTTCGAGCAGTACTTC. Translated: CASSGRQFEQYF.

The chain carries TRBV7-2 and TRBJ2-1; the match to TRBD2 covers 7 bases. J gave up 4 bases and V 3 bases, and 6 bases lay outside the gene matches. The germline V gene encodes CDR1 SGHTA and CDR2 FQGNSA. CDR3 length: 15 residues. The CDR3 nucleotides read TGTGCCAGCAGCTTGGCGAATAGCGGGTACAATGAGCAGTTCTTC. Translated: CASSLANSGYNEQFF.

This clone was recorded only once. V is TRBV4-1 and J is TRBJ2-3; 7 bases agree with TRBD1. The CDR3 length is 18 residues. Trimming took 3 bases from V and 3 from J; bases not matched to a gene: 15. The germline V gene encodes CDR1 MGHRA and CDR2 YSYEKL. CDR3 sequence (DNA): TGCGCCAGCAGCCACCAAATGCCGGGACAGCTATTGACAGATACGCAGTATTTT. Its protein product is CASSHQMPGQLLTDTQYF.

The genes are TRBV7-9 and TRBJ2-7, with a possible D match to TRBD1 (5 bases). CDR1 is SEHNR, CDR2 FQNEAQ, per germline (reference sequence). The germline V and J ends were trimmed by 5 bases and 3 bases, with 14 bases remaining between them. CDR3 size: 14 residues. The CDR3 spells CASSVQDTGYEQYF. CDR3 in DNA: TGTGCCAGCAGCGTACAGGACACGGGCTACGAGCAGTACTTC. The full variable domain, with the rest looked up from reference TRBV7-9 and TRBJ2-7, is DTGVSQNPRHKITKRGQNVTFRCDPISEHNRLYWYRQTLGQGPEFLTYFQNEAQLEKSRLLSDRFSAERPKGSFSTLEIQRTEQGDSAMYLCASSVQDTGYEQYFGPGTRLTVT.

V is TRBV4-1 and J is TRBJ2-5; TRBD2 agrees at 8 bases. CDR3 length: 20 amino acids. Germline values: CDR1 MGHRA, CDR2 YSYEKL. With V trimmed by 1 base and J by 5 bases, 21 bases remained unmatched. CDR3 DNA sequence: TGCGCCAGCAGCCAAGTGGGCCCCGATCGGGGAGCGGGAGAAGGGGAGACCCAGTACTTC. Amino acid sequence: CASSQVGPDRGAGEGETQYF.

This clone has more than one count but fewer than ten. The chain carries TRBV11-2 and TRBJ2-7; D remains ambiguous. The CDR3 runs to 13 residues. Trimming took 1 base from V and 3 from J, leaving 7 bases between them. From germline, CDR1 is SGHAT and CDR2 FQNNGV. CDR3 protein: CASSLGRDYEQYF. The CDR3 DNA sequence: TGTGCCAGCAGCTTAGGGAGAGACTACGAGCAGTACTTC.

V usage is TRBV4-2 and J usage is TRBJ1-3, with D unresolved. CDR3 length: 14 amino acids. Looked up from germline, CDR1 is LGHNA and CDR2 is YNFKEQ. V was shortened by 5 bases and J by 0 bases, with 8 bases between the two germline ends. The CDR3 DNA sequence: TGTGCCAGCAGCGACTCGTCCTCTGGAAACACCATATATTTT. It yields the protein CASSDSSSGNTIYF.

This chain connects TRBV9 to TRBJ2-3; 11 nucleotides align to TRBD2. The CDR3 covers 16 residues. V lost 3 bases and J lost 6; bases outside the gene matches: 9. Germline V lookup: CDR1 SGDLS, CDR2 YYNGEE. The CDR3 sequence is CASSAALAGGPDTQYF. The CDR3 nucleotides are TGTGCCAGCAGCGCGGCTCTAGCGGGAGGCCCGGATACGCAGTATTTT.

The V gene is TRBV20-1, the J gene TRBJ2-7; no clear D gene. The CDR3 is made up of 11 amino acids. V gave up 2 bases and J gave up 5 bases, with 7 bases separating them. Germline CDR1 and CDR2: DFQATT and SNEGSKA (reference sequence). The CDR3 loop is CSARPGNEQYF. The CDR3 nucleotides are TGCAGTGCTAGACCCGGAAACGAGCAGTACTTC.

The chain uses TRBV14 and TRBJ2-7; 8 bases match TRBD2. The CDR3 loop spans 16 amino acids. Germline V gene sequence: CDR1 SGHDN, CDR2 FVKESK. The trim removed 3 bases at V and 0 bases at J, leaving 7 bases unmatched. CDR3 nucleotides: TGTGCCAGCAGCCACGGGGGTAGCGGGATCTCCTACGAGCAGTACTTC. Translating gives CASSHGGSGISYEQYF.

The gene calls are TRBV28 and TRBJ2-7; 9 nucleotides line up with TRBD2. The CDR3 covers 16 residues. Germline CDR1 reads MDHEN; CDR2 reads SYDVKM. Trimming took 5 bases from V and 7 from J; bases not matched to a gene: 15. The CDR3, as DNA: TGTGCCAGCAGTACGGCCGGCGGGAGGGCCTCTTGGGAGCAGTACTTC. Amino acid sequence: CASSTAGGRASWEQYF.

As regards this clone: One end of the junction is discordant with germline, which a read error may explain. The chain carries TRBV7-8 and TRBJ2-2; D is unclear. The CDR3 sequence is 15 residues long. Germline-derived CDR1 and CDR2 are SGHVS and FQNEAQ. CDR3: CASSLVRSVFSELFF. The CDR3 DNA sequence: TGTGCCAGCAGCTTAGTTCGGTCGGTGTTTTCGGAGCTATTTTTT.

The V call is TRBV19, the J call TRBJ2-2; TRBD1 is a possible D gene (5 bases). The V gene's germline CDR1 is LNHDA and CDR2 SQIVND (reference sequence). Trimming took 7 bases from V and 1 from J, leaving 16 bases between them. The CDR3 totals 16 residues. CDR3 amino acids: CASKMSRTLNTGELFF. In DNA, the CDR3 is TGTGCCAGTAAGATGAGTCGGACACTGAACACCGGGGAGCTGTTTTTT.

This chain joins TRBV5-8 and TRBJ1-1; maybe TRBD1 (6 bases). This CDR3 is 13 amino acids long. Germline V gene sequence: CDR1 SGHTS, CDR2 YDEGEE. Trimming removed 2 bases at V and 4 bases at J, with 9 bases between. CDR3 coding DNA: TGTGCCAGCAGCTTCAGGGGTGGCACTGAAGCTTTCTTT. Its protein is CASSFRGGTEAFF.

The CDR3 is CASSSGEAYEQYF. The CDR3 DNA sequence: TGTGCCAGCAGTTCTGGGGAAGCCTACGAGCAGTACTTC. V and J are TRBV6-6 and TRBJ2-7; D ambiguous. Germline loops: CDR1 MNHNY, CDR2 SVGAGI (reference sequence). V was shortened by 4 bases and J by 2 bases, with 9 bases between the two germline ends. The CDR3 extends over 13 amino acids.

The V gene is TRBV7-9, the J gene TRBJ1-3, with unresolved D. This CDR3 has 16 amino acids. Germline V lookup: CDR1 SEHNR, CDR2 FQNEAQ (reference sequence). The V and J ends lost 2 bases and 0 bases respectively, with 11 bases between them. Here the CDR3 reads CASSLRQASSGNTIYF. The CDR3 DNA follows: TGTGCCAGCAGCTTACGGCAGGCAAGCTCTGGAAACACCATATATTTT.